The clone carrying this T cell receptor (beta chain) was counted only a few times. The data derive from a study of radiotherapy plus CTLA-4 blockade in lung cancer. Study-wide background: Patients showed objective responses in 18% of cases and disease control in around 30%.

Clones were read by immunoSEQ multiplex PCR, and TCRdb kept only the in-frame ones, dropping some. The table lists some 73,000 clones, approximately 73% of them singletons. The germline V gene encodes CDR1 SGHRS and CDR2 YFSETQ. V was shortened by 4 bases and J by 6 bases, with 11 bases between the two germline ends. The CDR3 contains 13 residues. The rearrangement uses TRBV5-1 and TRBJ2-1; D may be TRBD2 (6 bases). This material consisted of peripheral blood, taken from a patient treated with radiotherapy plus ipilimumab. The source of this sequence is a human donor with non-small cell lung cancer whose response to radiotherapy plus ipilimumab could not be evaluated. CDR3 sequence reads: CASSRSGLNEQFF. The DNA for the CDR3 is TGCGCCAGCAGCCGATCGGGACTCAATGAGCAGTTCTTC.